This T cell receptor beta chain comes out of a study of control samples from healthy donors and cancer patients. Germline assignment: CDR1 SGHTA and CDR2 FQGNSA. The CDR3 contains 13 residues. V was pared by 1 base and J by 5 bases, with 7 bases between. This clone was seen just once. Method: immunoSEQ multiplex PCR; TCRdb's copy keeps in-frame clones and lacks some. The profile shows roughly 8,500 clones, 90% to 95% of them singletons. The TCR was taken from a man in his sixties with colorectal cancer. The source material was PBMCs. The chain uses TRBV7-2 and TRBJ2-3, with TRBD2 as a possible D gene (5 bases). In DNA form, the CDR3 reads TGTGCCAGCAGCTTAGTGGCGGGAGATACGCAGTATTTT. It yields the protein CASSLVAGDTQYF.